The rows below give T cell receptor beta chains drawn from one sample of a study of cytomegalovirus exposure and HLA in healthy donors. Assay: immunoSEQ multiplex PCR; the TCRdb copy retains only in-frame clones and omits some. The sample has about 140,000 clones, just under 85% seen once. Sequencing used PBMCs. All receptors derive from a woman aged 40 to 55 in good health and CMV-seronegative. Both conserved end residues are part of each CDR3. The order of the fields is clone size, CDR3 length, J gene, D gene, V gene, CDR3 DNA, CDR3 protein. The D gene is left open where the match is weak. Only some rows state a clone size, as once, few, many or a class for expanded clones.

abundance: -; len: 16; j_gene: TRBJ2-2; d_gene: TRBD2; v_gene: TRBV11-2; CDR3nt: TGTGCCAGCAGCTCGCTAGCGGGACCGGGCCCCGGGGAGCTGTTTTTT; CDR3aa: CASSSLAGPGPGELFF
abundance: -; len: 15; j_gene: TRBJ2-1; d_gene: TRBD1; v_gene: TRBV7-2; CDR3nt: TGTGCCAGCAGCCTAGGGACAGGGGATTGGGATGAGCAGTTCTTC; CDR3aa: CASSLGTGDWDEQFF
abundance: -; len: 14; j_gene: TRBJ2-7; d_gene: TRBD2; v_gene: TRBV7-9; CDR3nt: TGTGCCAGCAGCTCGACTAGCTATTCCTACGAGCAGTACTTC; CDR3aa: CASSSTSYSYEQYF
abundance: -; len: 15; j_gene: TRBJ2-3; d_gene: -; v_gene: TRBV7-3; CDR3nt: TGTGCCAGCAGCTTAACGGGTAGCAGCACAGATACGCAGTATTTT; CDR3aa: CASSLTGSSTDTQYF
abundance: -; len: 15; j_gene: TRBJ2-5; d_gene: TRBD1; v_gene: TRBV18; CDR3nt: TGTGCCAGCTCACCATTGGCCGGGACAGAAGAGACCCAGTACTTC; CDR3aa: CASSPLAGTEETQYF
abundance: once; len: 12; j_gene: TRBJ2-2; d_gene: -; v_gene: TRBV7-3; CDR3nt: TGTGCCAGCAGCCCAGGATCCGGGGAGCTGTTTTTT; CDR3aa: CASSPGSGELFF
abundance: -; len: 16; j_gene: TRBJ2-5; d_gene: -; v_gene: TRBV4-2; CDR3nt: TGTGCCAGCAGCCAAGATCCAGCCGGACTCCAAGAGACCCAGTACTTC; CDR3aa: CASSQDPAGLQETQYF
abundance: -; len: 16; j_gene: TRBJ2-4; d_gene: TRBD2; v_gene: TRBV7-2; CDR3nt: TGTGCCAGCAGCGGTAATGCCCAGAGCGGGAGAAACATTCAGTACTTC; CDR3aa: CASSGNAQSGRNIQYF
abundance: -; len: 18; j_gene: TRBJ2-1; d_gene: TRBD2; v_gene: TRBV7-8; CDR3nt: TGTGCCAGCAGCATACTAGCGGGGACCAGGAACTCCTACAATGAGCAGTTCTTC; CDR3aa: CASSILAGTRNSYNEQFF
abundance: -; len: 16; j_gene: TRBJ2-2; d_gene: TRBD2; v_gene: TRBV15; CDR3nt: TGTGCCACCAGCAGAGGGGGGGGTCTAGACACCGGGGAGCTGTTTTTT; CDR3aa: CATSRGGGLDTGELFF
abundance: -; len: 14; j_gene: TRBJ2-1; d_gene: -; v_gene: TRBV18; CDR3nt: TGTGCCAGCTCACCCGGCCCCGGACAGCATGAGCAGTTCTTC; CDR3aa: CASSPGPGQHEQFF
abundance: -; len: 17; j_gene: TRBJ2-7; d_gene: -; v_gene: TRBV28; CDR3nt: TGTGCCAGCAGCGTCAAGTTGATAGCAGGGTCTTCCTACGAGCAGTACTTC; CDR3aa: CASSVKLIAGSSYEQYF
abundance: -; len: 18; j_gene: TRBJ2-1; d_gene: -; v_gene: TRBV15; CDR3nt: TGTGCCACCAGCAGAGATCCAGCTAGCATTCCTTCTCTAGATGAGCAGTTCTTC; CDR3aa: CATSRDPASIPSLDEQFF
abundance: -; len: 14; j_gene: TRBJ2-7; d_gene: TRBD2; v_gene: TRBV19; CDR3nt: TGTGCCAGTAGTTACACTAGCGGCGCCTACGAGCAGTACTTC; CDR3aa: CASSYTSGAYEQYF
abundance: -; len: 14; j_gene: TRBJ1-1; d_gene: -; v_gene: TRBV5-1; CDR3nt: TGCGCCAGCAGCTTAGGGCAGGGGTGGACTGAAGCTTTCTTT; CDR3aa: CASSLGQGWTEAFF
abundance: -; len: 17; j_gene: TRBJ2-5; d_gene: TRBD1; v_gene: TRBV5-1; CDR3nt: TGCGCCAGCAGCTTGGGATTAACTGGACAGGGGGAAGAGACCCAGTACTTC; CDR3aa: CASSLGLTGQGEETQYF
abundance: -; len: 17; j_gene: TRBJ2-6; d_gene: -; v_gene: TRBV7-3; CDR3nt: TGTGCCAGCAGCTTAATTCCGGGGAGAGAAGGGGCCAACGTCCTGACTTTC; CDR3aa: CASSLIPGREGANVLTF
abundance: -; len: 15; j_gene: TRBJ2-7; d_gene: TRBD1; v_gene: TRBV19; CDR3nt: TGTGCCAGTAGACGCACCGGGACAGGGGGCTACGAGCAGTACTTC; CDR3aa: CASRRTGTGGYEQYF
abundance: -; len: 16; j_gene: TRBJ2-1; d_gene: -; v_gene: TRBV4-1; CDR3nt: TGCGCCAGCAGCCAAGGGACAGCACCTCCACTCAATGAGCAGTTCTTC; CDR3aa: CASSQGTAPPLNEQFF
abundance: -; len: 17; j_gene: TRBJ2-1; d_gene: -; v_gene: TRBV11-2; CDR3nt: TGTGCCAGCAGCCCCCGAAGATTAGGGGGAGGGACCGATGAGCAGTTCTTC; CDR3aa: CASSPRRLGGGTDEQFF
abundance: once; len: 16; j_gene: TRBJ1-5; d_gene: -; v_gene: TRBV19; CDR3nt: TGTGCCAGTAGTCCCGTCGGGACACTAAAAAATCAGCCCCAGCATTTT; CDR3aa: CASSPVGTLKNQPQHF
abundance: -; len: 14; j_gene: TRBJ2-3; d_gene: TRBD1; v_gene: TRBV6-5; CDR3nt: TGTGCCAGCAGTTGGGACAGTGGGACAGATACGCAGTATTTT; CDR3aa: CASSWDSGTDTQYF
abundance: -; len: 15; j_gene: TRBJ2-3; d_gene: TRBD2; v_gene: TRBV7-9; CDR3nt: TGTGCCAGCAGCTTAGGACTAGCGAGCACAGATACGCAGTATTTT; CDR3aa: CASSLGLASTDTQYF
abundance: once; len: 15; j_gene: TRBJ2-7; d_gene: TRBD1; v_gene: TRBV28; CDR3nt: TGTGCCAGCAGACCCCACCGGGACAGGGGGGGAGAGCAGTACTTC; CDR3aa: CASRPHRDRGGEQYF
abundance: -; len: 17; j_gene: TRBJ2-1; d_gene: TRBD2; v_gene: TRBV5-4; CDR3nt: TGTGCCAGCAGCTTGGCAAGGCTAGCGGGGGGCTACAATGAGCAGTTCTTC; CDR3aa: CASSLARLAGGYNEQFF
abundance: -; len: 14; j_gene: TRBJ2-7; d_gene: -; v_gene: TRBV7-2; CDR3nt: TGTGCCAGCAGCCCGAACAGACCCACCTACGAGCAGTACTTC; CDR3aa: CASSPNRPTYEQYF
abundance: -; len: 13; j_gene: TRBJ2-7; d_gene: -; v_gene: TRBV27; CDR3nt: TGTGCCAGCAGTACGAGACAGGCCTACGAGCAGTACTTC; CDR3aa: CASSTRQAYEQYF
abundance: -; len: 14; j_gene: TRBJ2-7; d_gene: TRBD2; v_gene: TRBV19; CDR3nt: TGTGCCAGTACCCCCATAGCGGGAGGCTACGAGCAGTACTTC; CDR3aa: CASTPIAGGYEQYF
abundance: once; len: 15; j_gene: TRBJ2-1; d_gene: TRBD2; v_gene: TRBV11-3; CDR3nt: TGTGCCAGCAGCTTAGCGCTAGCGGGAGTCAATGAGCAGTTCTTC; CDR3aa: CASSLALAGVNEQFF
abundance: -; len: 11; j_gene: TRBJ1-2; d_gene: TRBD1; v_gene: TRBV29-1; CDR3nt: TGCAGCGCGCCGACAGGGATCGGCTACACCTTC; CDR3aa: CSAPTGIGYTF
abundance: -; len: 20; j_gene: TRBJ2-7; d_gene: TRBD1; v_gene: TRBV6-1; CDR3nt: TGTGCCAGCAGTGAAGAGCTCGTCGGACAGGGGGGGTCTACGGTCTACGAGCAGTACTTC; CDR3aa: CASSEELVGQGGSTVYEQYF
abundance: -; len: 12; j_gene: TRBJ2-1; d_gene: -; v_gene: TRBV27; CDR3nt: TGTGCCAGCAGCCTAGGGGGGGGTGAGCAGTTCTTC; CDR3aa: CASSLGGGEQFF
abundance: -; len: 15; j_gene: TRBJ2-2; d_gene: TRBD1; v_gene: TRBV19; CDR3nt: TGTGCCAGCAGGACCGACAGGGCTGACACCGGGGAGCTGTTTTTT; CDR3aa: CASRTDRADTGELFF
abundance: -; len: 14; j_gene: TRBJ2-7; d_gene: -; v_gene: TRBV4-3; CDR3nt: TGCGCCAGCAGCCAATCTAGACGGACCTACGAGCAGTACTTC; CDR3aa: CASSQSRRTYEQYF
abundance: few; len: 18; j_gene: TRBJ2-3; d_gene: TRBD2; v_gene: TRBV28; CDR3nt: TGTGCCAGCAGCTTAGCGGGAGGGCCCGGACTTGGTACAGATACGCAGTATTTT; CDR3aa: CASSLAGGPGLGTDTQYF
abundance: -; len: 14; j_gene: TRBJ1-1; d_gene: -; v_gene: TRBV18; CDR3nt: TGTGCCAGCACGGACAGAAGCATGAACACTGAAGCTTTCTTT; CDR3aa: CASTDRSMNTEAFF
abundance: -; len: 16; j_gene: TRBJ2-6; d_gene: TRBD1; v_gene: TRBV2; CDR3nt: TGTGCCAGCAGCGGGACAGCCAGCTCTGGGGCCAACGTCCTGACTTTC; CDR3aa: CASSGTASSGANVLTF
abundance: -; len: 21; j_gene: TRBJ2-5; d_gene: TRBD2; v_gene: TRBV4-2; CDR3nt: TGTGCCAGCAGCCATCCCCTACAGGGCAGGCGAATACTAGCGGGGCAAGAGACCCAGTACTTC; CDR3aa: CASSHPLQGRRILAGQETQYF
abundance: -; len: 15; j_gene: TRBJ2-7; d_gene: -; v_gene: TRBV6-5; CDR3nt: TGTGCCAGCAGTTACTATGTAGGGACTTACTACGAGCAGTACTTC; CDR3aa: CASSYYVGTYYEQYF
abundance: -; len: 13; j_gene: TRBJ1-2; d_gene: -; v_gene: TRBV6-1; CDR3nt: TGTGCCAGCAGTGAAACAGAAACTTATGGCTACACCTTC; CDR3aa: CASSETETYGYTF
abundance: -; len: 17; j_gene: TRBJ2-1; d_gene: -; v_gene: TRBV5-1; CDR3nt: TGCGCCAGCAGCTTGGCAGCGGGACAAGTCCATTTTAATGAGCAGTTCTTC; CDR3aa: CASSLAAGQVHFNEQFF
abundance: -; len: 18; j_gene: TRBJ2-1; d_gene: TRBD1; v_gene: TRBV5-1; CDR3nt: TGCGCCAGCAGCTTGGTGAAAACTGGGACAGGGATACACAATGAGCAGTTCTTC; CDR3aa: CASSLVKTGTGIHNEQFF
abundance: -; len: 14; j_gene: TRBJ2-7; d_gene: -; v_gene: TRBV27; CDR3nt: TGTGCCAGCAGTTTATCGGTAACAATCTCCGAGCAGTACTTC; CDR3aa: CASSLSVTISEQYF
abundance: -; len: 17; j_gene: TRBJ2-3; d_gene: -; v_gene: TRBV5-6; CDR3nt: TGTGCCAGCAGCTCTTGGGGAGGACGGGAGAACCCAGATACGCAGTATTTT; CDR3aa: CASSSWGGRENPDTQYF
abundance: -; len: 15; j_gene: TRBJ2-7; d_gene: TRBD2; v_gene: TRBV5-1; CDR3nt: TGCGCCAGCAGCTCGAGAGGACTAGCAGTGTACGAGCAGTACTTC; CDR3aa: CASSSRGLAVYEQYF
abundance: -; len: 14; j_gene: TRBJ2-7; d_gene: -; v_gene: TRBV28; CDR3nt: TGCGCCAGCCGATCTCAGGGGACGCCGTACGAGCAGTACTTC; CDR3aa: CASRSQGTPYEQYF
abundance: once; len: 15; j_gene: TRBJ1-2; d_gene: -; v_gene: TRBV2; CDR3nt: TGTGCCAGCAGTGAACAGGCAGCAGCTAACTATGGCTACACCTTC; CDR3aa: CASSEQAAANYGYTF
abundance: once; len: 16; j_gene: TRBJ2-4; d_gene: -; v_gene: TRBV27; CDR3nt: TGTGCCAGCAGTGACAGGCTATTACTAGCCAAAAACATTCAGTACTTC; CDR3aa: CASSDRLLLAKNIQYF
abundance: -; len: 15; j_gene: TRBJ2-7; d_gene: -; v_gene: TRBV7-6; CDR3nt: TGTGCCAGCAGCTTAGCAACAGAAAGCTCCTACGAGCAGTACTTC; CDR3aa: CASSLATESSYEQYF
abundance: -; len: 15; j_gene: TRBJ2-3; d_gene: -; v_gene: TRBV28; CDR3nt: TGTGCCAGCAGTTTGGGGGGGGCGAGCACAGATACGCAGTATTTT; CDR3aa: CASSLGGASTDTQYF
abundance: -; len: 15; j_gene: TRBJ2-7; d_gene: -; v_gene: TRBV9; CDR3nt: TGTGCCAGCACCGTAGGGTGGGGCCTCTCCTACGAGCAGTACTTC; CDR3aa: CASTVGWGLSYEQYF
abundance: once; len: 13; j_gene: TRBJ1-1; d_gene: -; v_gene: TRBV14; CDR3nt: TGTGCCAGCAAGCGACAGCCTAACACTGAAGCTTTCTTT; CDR3aa: CASKRQPNTEAFF
abundance: -; len: 14; j_gene: TRBJ1-5; d_gene: TRBD1; v_gene: TRBV2; CDR3nt: TGTGCCAGCAACCTGGACAGGATTAATCAGCCCCAGCATTTT; CDR3aa: CASNLDRINQPQHF
abundance: -; len: 15; j_gene: TRBJ1-1; d_gene: -; v_gene: TRBV21-1; CDR3nt: TGTGCCAGCAGCAAAGCGAAGGTAGCGAACACTGAAGCTTTCTTT; CDR3aa: CASSKAKVANTEAFF
abundance: -; len: 15; j_gene: TRBJ2-1; d_gene: -; v_gene: TRBV7-2; CDR3nt: TGTGCCAGCGGCCTGAGCGGGTACTCCTACAATGAGCAGTTCTTC; CDR3aa: CASGLSGYSYNEQFF
abundance: -; len: 13; j_gene: TRBJ2-3; d_gene: TRBD1; v_gene: TRBV11-3; CDR3nt: TGTGCCAGCAGCTTAGCTGCGGACAGGGCGCAGTATTTT; CDR3aa: CASSLAADRAQYF
abundance: -; len: 16; j_gene: TRBJ2-2; d_gene: TRBD1; v_gene: TRBV28; CDR3nt: TGTGCCAGCAGTTATCCGGGACAGGGGTTCGCCGGGGAGCTGTTTTTT; CDR3aa: CASSYPGQGFAGELFF
abundance: once; len: 15; j_gene: TRBJ2-1; d_gene: TRBD2; v_gene: TRBV6-5; CDR3nt: TGTGCCAGCGAGGCGACTAGCGGGAGATACAATGAGCAGTTCTTC; CDR3aa: CASEATSGRYNEQFF